This is a list of T cell receptor beta chains from one sample in a study of coeliac disease. The protocol was immunoSEQ multiplex PCR, while the TCRdb copy is restricted to in-frame clones and leaves out a portion. There are over 5,000 clones in the sample; 55% to 70% occur only once, and 9.2% lies in the top ten. Sequenced material: lymphocytes from the gut lamina propria. These receptors were taken from a man between 65 and 85 years old with active celiac disease. CDR3s include the opening cysteine and the closing phenylalanine or tryptophan. A D gene is named only where the DNA matches it firmly. Rows give clone size only sometimes, using once, few, many, or a class for an expanded clone.

TGTGCCAGCAGTGACCAACAGGGAGGGGAGCTGTTTTTT | CASSDQQGGELFF | NA | TRBJ2-2 | TRBV6-1 | few
TGTGCCACCATAAAGCATTCGAACACCGGGGAGCTGTTTTTT | CATIKHSNTGELFF | NA | TRBJ2-2 | TRBV28 | once
TGCAGCGTTTCGGGACTAGCATTCGAGCAGTACTTC | CSVSGLAFEQYF | TRBD2 | TRBJ2-7 | TRBV29-1 | NA
TGTGCCAGCAGTGACCCCGGGACAGGGGGAATTCAGAATACGCAGTATTTT | CASSDPGTGGIQNTQYF | TRBD1 | TRBJ2-3 | TRBV27 | NA
TGTGCCATCCGAACGGGTGACTCCTACGAGCAGTACTTC | CAIRTGDSYEQYF | NA | TRBJ2-7 | TRBV10-3 | NA
TGTGCCACCGCGGAGGGGGCAAGTGGCTACACCTTC | CATAEGASGYTF | TRBD1 | TRBJ1-2 | TRBV28 | once
TGTGCCAGCAGCTTAGGGCAGACTGCCTACGAGCAGTACTTC | CASSLGQTAYEQYF | NA | TRBJ2-7 | TRBV7-2 | NA
TGTGCCAGTAGTATAGACGGAGGACGGGGTCAAGAGACCCAGTACTTC | CASSIDGGRGQETQYF | NA | TRBJ2-5 | TRBV19 | NA
TGTGCCAGCAGCCGGGACGGGACAGGGTTATCTTCTTACAATGAGCAGTTCTTC | CASSRDGTGLSSYNEQFF | TRBD1 | TRBJ2-1 | TRBV7-8 | NA
TGTGCCAGCAGTTGGGGCAGGGGCCGCGTGGAGACCCAGTACTTC | CASSWGRGRVETQYF | NA | TRBJ2-5 | TRBV6-6 | NA
TGTGCCAGCAGCCCAGGTATCCGTCTCTACGAGCAGTACTTC | CASSPGIRLYEQYF | NA | TRBJ2-7 | TRBV27 | NA
TGTGCCTGGAGTGTACAAAGTCCCGGGTACGAGCAGTACTTC | CAWSVQSPGYEQYF | NA | TRBJ2-7 | TRBV30 | NA
TGTGCCAGCAGCAGCGGGGGCCTCTACAATGAGCAGTTCTTC | CASSSGGLYNEQFF | TRBD2 | TRBJ2-1 | TRBV28 | NA
TGCGCCAGCAGCCCCCCAGGTGCAACTAATGAAAAACTGTTTTTT | CASSPPGATNEKLFF | NA | TRBJ1-4 | TRBV4-3 | few
TGTGCCAGTAGTATTGGGGGACAGGGGAGAGGAGGCTACACCTTC | CASSIGGQGRGGYTF | TRBD1 | TRBJ1-2 | TRBV19 | NA
TGTGCCAGCTCACCCCGGACTAGCGCAGATACGCAGTATTTT | CASSPRTSADTQYF | TRBD2 | TRBJ2-3 | TRBV18 | NA
TGCAGCGTTGAAAGGGCGCGGGGACTAGCGGTATTT | CSVERARGLAVF | TRBD2 | TRBJ2-3 | TRBV29-1 | few
TGCGCCAGCAGCGGTCAGACGAACACCGGGGAGCTGTTTTTT | CASSGQTNTGELFF | NA | TRBJ2-2 | TRBV5-1 | NA
TGTGCCAGCAGGGAGAACTTCCAGCCCCAGCATTTT | CASRENFQPQHF | NA | TRBJ1-5 | TRBV28 | NA
TGTGCCAGCAGCTTAGGGCCGGGTCGGACCTACAATGAGCAGTTCTTC | CASSLGPGRTYNEQFF | NA | TRBJ2-1 | TRBV7-8 | NA
TGTGCCAGCAGTTCCGGGGATGCGAATGGAAACACCATATATTTT | CASSSGDANGNTIYF | NA | TRBJ1-3 | TRBV28 | NA
TGTGCCAGCTCACCACCTCCGAGACAGGCTACCTCCTACGAGCAGTACTTC | CASSPPPRQATSYEQYF | NA | TRBJ2-7 | TRBV18 | NA
TGCAGTGCGCTGACAGGGAATGAGCAGTTCTTC | CSALTGNEQFF | TRBD1 | TRBJ2-1 | TRBV20-1 | NA
TGTGCCAGCAGCTTAGCGCCTAGCCCGGAGACCCAGTACTTC | CASSLAPSPETQYF | NA | TRBJ2-5 | TRBV11-2 | NA
TGTGCCAGCAGTGAAAGGGGACAGGGGACAGGATCGGTCATAGCGTACACATACCAAGAGACCCAGTACTTC | CASSERGQGTGSVIAYTYQETQYF | TRBD1 | TRBJ2-5 | TRBV6-1 | few
TGTGCCAGCAGCAGGGGGTCTGGGGCCAACGTCCTGACTTTC | CASSRGSGANVLTF | NA | TRBJ2-6 | TRBV7-9 | few
TGTGCCAGTAGTGTGACACAGGGTTCCCATCAGCCCCAGCATTTT | CASSVTQGSHQPQHF | NA | TRBJ1-5 | TRBV19 | NA
TGCGCCAGCAGTGTGAGTGGAGGGGAAAAACTGTTTTTT | CASSVSGGEKLFF | NA | TRBJ1-4 | TRBV10-1 | NA
TGTGCCTGGAGTCAGGGGTTAAGTAGCAATCAGCCCCAGCATTTT | CAWSQGLSSNQPQHF | NA | TRBJ1-5 | TRBV30 | NA
TGTGCCAGCAGCCCCAGCCCTGGACTAGCTGGCAATGAGCAGTTCTTC | CASSPSPGLAGNEQFF | TRBD2 | TRBJ2-1 | TRBV9 | NA
TGTGCCAGCAGTTTACCATTCTGGTCTTACTCTCAAGAGACCCAGTACTTC | CASSLPFWSYSQETQYF | NA | TRBJ2-5 | TRBV28 | NA
TGTGCCAGTAGTATTACTCGGGATAACAATCAGCCCCAGCATTTT | CASSITRDNNQPQHF | NA | TRBJ1-5 | TRBV19 | few
TGCGCCAGCAGGTTCCTTACAGCGGGCGCCTACAATGAGCAGTTCTTC | CASRFLTAGAYNEQFF | NA | TRBJ2-1 | TRBV5-1 | few
TGTGCCAGCAGTGGTTCGGGGTCTCGGGGTGAAAAACTGTTTTTT | CASSGSGSRGEKLFF | NA | TRBJ1-4 | TRBV2 | few
TGCGCCAGCAGGGACAAGGTAGGAGATACGCAGTATTTT | CASRDKVGDTQYF | NA | TRBJ2-3 | TRBV5-1 | few
TGTGCCAGCAGTAACCCCAGGGCCTCTGGGGCCAACGTCCTGACTTTC | CASSNPRASGANVLTF | NA | TRBJ2-6 | TRBV27 | NA
TGTGCCAGCAGCCATACAAAAGAGACCCAGTACTTC | CASSHTKETQYF | NA | TRBJ2-5 | TRBV14 | NA
TGTGCCAGCAGCTTAGGGACAGGGGTACCCCACGAGCAGTACTTC | CASSLGTGVPHEQYF | TRBD1 | TRBJ2-7 | TRBV5-5 | NA
TGTGCCAGCAGCCGCTGGACAGGTTCATCACCCCTCCACTTT | CASSRWTGSSPLHF | TRBD1 | TRBJ1-6 | TRBV14 | NA
TGTGCCAGCAGTTCCCTATTGACTAGCGGGACGGGCGAGCAGTACTTC | CASSSLLTSGTGEQYF | TRBD2 | TRBJ2-7 | TRBV6-5 | NA
TGTGCCAGCTCATCAAAACCCGGGACTAGCGTAGAGACCCAGTACTTC | CASSSKPGTSVETQYF | TRBD2 | TRBJ2-5 | TRBV18 | NA
TGCGCCAGCCCTCCGGGACAGGGGGCTGAGGCCGGGGAGCTGTTTTTT | CASPPGQGAEAGELFF | TRBD1 | TRBJ2-2 | TRBV10-1 | NA
TGTGCCAGCAGCGTTTCTACGAACACCGGGGAGCTGTTTTTT | CASSVSTNTGELFF | NA | TRBJ2-2 | TRBV9 | few
TGTGCCAGCAGCCCCGGACACACGACTAATGAAAAACTGTTTTTT | CASSPGHTTNEKLFF | NA | TRBJ1-4 | TRBV11-2 | few
TGTGCCAGCAGTGACCAATTAGGGGGCGTATACGGCGAGCAGTACTTC | CASSDQLGGVYGEQYF | TRBD1 | TRBJ2-7 | TRBV6-1 | NA
TGTGCCAGCAGCTTACAGAGGCTTGAAGCTTTCTTT | CASSLQRLEAFF | NA | TRBJ1-1 | TRBV11-2 | NA
TGTGCCAGCAGCGACAGGACAGGGGCGCTCTCCTCTGGGGCCAACGTCCTGACTTTC | CASSDRTGALSSGANVLTF | TRBD1 | TRBJ2-6 | TRBV7-9 | NA
TGTGCCAGCAGACAGGGGTACGAAAACATTCAGTACTTC | CASRQGYENIQYF | TRBD1 | TRBJ2-4 | TRBV2 | NA